This T cell receptor beta chain was recovered during a study of T cells after yellow fever vaccination (dated by TCRdb to about 2019). A note on the overall study: The SMART-Seq v4 Ultra Low Input RNA kit was used to prepare libraries from fractions with low cell numbers. To follow T-cell clones before and after both primary and booster YFV17D yellow fever vaccination, bulk TCR alpha and beta repertoires underwent longitudinal sequencing. Two healthy male donors, one aged 18 to 30 and one aged 30 to 40 years, made up the cohort. Blood samples were taken at several timepoints before and after primary and secondary immunization, and bulk PBMC replicates and cell subsets were isolated.

Explained via the paper, the treatment or condition label denotes: live attenuated yellow fever vaccine strain. A standard Ficoll-Paque protocol was used to isolate PBMCs from peripheral blood. Dynabeads CD4 and CD8 positive selection kits were used to isolate CD4 and CD8 T-cell fractions. TriZol was used to extract RNA from bulk PBMCs, CD4 and CD8 fractions, and dextramer-positive and dextramer-negative fractions. What the research found in general, with its limitations: Because only a couple of donors were included in the study, the extent to which the findings can be generalized is limited. Computational filtering was required because FACS-sorted repertoires could contain abundant contaminating clonotypes from the bulk population. The secondary T-cell response was weaker than the primary response but faster, peaking on day 5 instead of day 15. Most clones expanded after primary vaccination were re-detected after the booster (about 96% of CD4 and 88% of CD8), suggesting broad memory maintenance. A small fraction of clonotypes showed up in both the CD4 and CD8 compartments, probably as a result of convergent recombination.

This clonotype occurred a few times. What antigen it recognizes has not been identified. No per-base quality is available; no much larger clone lies one base away. The sequencer listed for this sample is Illumina NovaSeq 6000. Synthesis of TCR cDNA relied on 5'RACE template switching, a step that introduced a universal primer site along with unique molecular identifiers. cDNA synthesis was primed from both the TCR alpha and TCR beta constant segments. Library amplification used two PCR steps, and the second PCR step added sample barcodes and sequencing adapters. Libraries were sequenced on Illumina HiSeq 2500 (2x100 bp) or NovaSeq (2x150 bp). The authors processed their data as follows. Demultiplexing of reads and collapsing into UMI consensus sequences were performed with MIGEC, and V(D)J alignment was carried out with MiXCR. Vaccine-responding clonotypes were identified with edgeR using replicate PBMC samples, with FDR below 0.01 and a log2 fold change above 5 up to day 15 being required. Each bulk clonotype was labeled CD4 or CD8 based on which sequenced repertoire, CD4 or CD8, contained the clonotype at higher abundance. TCRdb applied fastp at Q25 and MiXCR to the public reads, then kept only in-frame beta chains. A single entry per CDR3 protein holds the most common genes and DNA from its merged rows. These V and J calls derive from TCRdb rather than the authors' analysis. This sample comprises 280,000 or so distinct CDR3 sequences, approximately 10% of them detected only once. About 3.5% of the sample rests with the top ten.

This specimen consisted of CD4+ T cells sorted from PBMCs, obtained 5 days after the yellow fever booster vaccination. The origin of this receptor is a man aged 18-30 years who received the YFV17D yellow fever vaccine.

The CDR3 region: CASRSTVSTDTQYF. In nucleotides, the sequence is TGTGCCAGCAGGTCGACAGTAAGCACAGATACGCAGTATTTT. The sequence is built from TRBV7-8 and TRBJ2-3; perhaps TRBD1 is the D gene, with 5 bases matching. Counted from cysteine to phenylalanine, this CDR3 has 14 amino acids. Here the CDR3 DNA is all that survives: 42 bases in frame from base 1. V sheds 6 bases and J sheds 0 bases, leaving 10 bases between their ends. The germline V gene sets CDR1 to SGHVS and CDR2 to FQNEAQ.